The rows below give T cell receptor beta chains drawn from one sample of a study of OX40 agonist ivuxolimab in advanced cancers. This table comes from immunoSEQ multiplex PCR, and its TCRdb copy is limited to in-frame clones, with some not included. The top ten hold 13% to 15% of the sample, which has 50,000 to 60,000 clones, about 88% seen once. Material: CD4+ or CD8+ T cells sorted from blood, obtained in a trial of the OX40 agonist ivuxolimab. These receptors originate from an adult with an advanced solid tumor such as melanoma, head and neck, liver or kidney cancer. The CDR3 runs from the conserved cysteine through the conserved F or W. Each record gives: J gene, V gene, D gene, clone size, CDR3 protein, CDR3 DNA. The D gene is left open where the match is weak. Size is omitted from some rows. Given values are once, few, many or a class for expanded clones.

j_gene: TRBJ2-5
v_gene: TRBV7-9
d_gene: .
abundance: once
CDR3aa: CASSLTNSQETQYF
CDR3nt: TGTGCCAGCAGCTTAACTAACAGTCAAGAGACCCAGTACTTC

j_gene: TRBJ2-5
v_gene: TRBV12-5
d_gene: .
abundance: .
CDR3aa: CASGLVWDPQETQYF
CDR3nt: TGTGCTAGTGGTTTGGTGTGGGATCCCCAAGAGACCCAGTACTTC

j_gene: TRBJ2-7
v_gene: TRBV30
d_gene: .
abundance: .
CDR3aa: CAWGITDSSEQYF
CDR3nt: TGTGCCTGGGGTATAACGGACAGTTCCGAGCAGTACTTC

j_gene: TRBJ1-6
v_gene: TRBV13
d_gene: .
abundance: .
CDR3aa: CASSLAGAGDNSPLHF
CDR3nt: TGTGCCAGCAGCTTAGCCGGGGCCGGGGACAATTCACCCCTCCACTTT

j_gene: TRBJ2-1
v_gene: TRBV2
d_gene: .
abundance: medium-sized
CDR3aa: CASCLDPVNNEQFF
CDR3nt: TGTGCCAGCTGCTTGGACCCGGTCAACAATGAGCAGTTCTTC

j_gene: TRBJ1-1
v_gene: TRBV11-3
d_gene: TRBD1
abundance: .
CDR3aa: CASSFGGQGSTEAFF
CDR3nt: TGTGCCAGCAGCTTTGGCGGACAGGGTAGCACTGAAGCTTTCTTT

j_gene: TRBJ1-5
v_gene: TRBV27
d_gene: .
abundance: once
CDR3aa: CASGRLGSGQPQHF
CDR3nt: TGTGCCAGCGGAAGGCTTGGGTCTGGTCAGCCCCAGCATTTT

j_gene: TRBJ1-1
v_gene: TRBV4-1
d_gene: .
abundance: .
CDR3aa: CASSQRGTENTEAFF
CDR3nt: TGCGCCAGCAGCCAAAGGGGCACAGAGAACACTGAAGCTTTCTTT

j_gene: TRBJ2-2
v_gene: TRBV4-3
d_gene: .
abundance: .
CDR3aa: CASSLAPLGATGELFF
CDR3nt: TGCGCCAGCAGCCTCGCACCCCTCGGGGCCACCGGGGAGCTGTTTTTT

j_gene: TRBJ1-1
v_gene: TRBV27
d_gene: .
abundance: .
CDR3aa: CASRPYPRGENTEAFF
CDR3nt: TGTGCCAGCAGACCCTATCCCCGCGGGGAGAACACTGAAGCTTTCTTT

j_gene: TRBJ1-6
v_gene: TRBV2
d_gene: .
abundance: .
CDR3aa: CASSESAGYNSPLHF
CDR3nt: TGTGCCAGCAGTGAATCCGCCGGTTATAATTCACCCCTCCACTTT

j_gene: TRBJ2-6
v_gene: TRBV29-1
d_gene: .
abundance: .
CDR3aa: CSVEVTGANVLTF
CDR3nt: TGCAGCGTTGAGGTAACTGGGGCCAACGTCCTGACTTTC

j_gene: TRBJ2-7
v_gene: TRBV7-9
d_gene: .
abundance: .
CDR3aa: CASSRSETYEQYF
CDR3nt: TGTGCCAGCAGCCGCAGTGAGACCTACGAGCAGTACTTC

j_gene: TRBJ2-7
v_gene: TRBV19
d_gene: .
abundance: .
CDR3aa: CASSEEGEQYF
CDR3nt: TGTGCCAGTAGTGAGGAAGGGGAGCAGTACTTC

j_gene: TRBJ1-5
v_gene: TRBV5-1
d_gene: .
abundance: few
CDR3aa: CASREDRNQPQHF
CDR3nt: TGCGCCAGCAGGGAAGACAGAAATCAGCCCCAGCATTTT

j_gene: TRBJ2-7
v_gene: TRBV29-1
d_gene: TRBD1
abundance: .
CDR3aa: CSVMTGDYEQYF
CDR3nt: TGCAGCGTCATGACAGGGGACTACGAGCAGTACTTC

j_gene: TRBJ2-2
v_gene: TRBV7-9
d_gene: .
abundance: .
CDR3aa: CASSHHSGGDLSGELFF
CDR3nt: TGTGCCAGCAGCCACCACTCAGGCGGGGACCTTTCCGGGGAGCTGTTTTTT

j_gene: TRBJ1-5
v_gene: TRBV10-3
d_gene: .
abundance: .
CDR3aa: CATTDPMANQPQHF
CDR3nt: TGTGCCACCACGGACCCCATGGCCAATCAGCCCCAGCATTTT

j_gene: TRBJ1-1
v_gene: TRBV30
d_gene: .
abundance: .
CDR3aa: CAWSVVNTEAFF
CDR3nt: TGTGCCTGGAGTGTTGTAAACACTGAAGCTTTCTTT

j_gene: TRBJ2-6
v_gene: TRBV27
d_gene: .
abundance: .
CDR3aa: CASSLSDSGANVLTF
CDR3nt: TGTGCCAGCAGTTTGTCCGACTCTGGGGCCAACGTCCTGACTTTC

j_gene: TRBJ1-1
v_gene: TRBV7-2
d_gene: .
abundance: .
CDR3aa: CASTIPENTEAFF
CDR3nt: TGTGCCAGCACCATACCGGAGAACACTGAAGCTTTCTTT

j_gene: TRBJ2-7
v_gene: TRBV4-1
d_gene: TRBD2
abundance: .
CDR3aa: CASSHGTSGGSYEQYF
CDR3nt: TGCGCCAGCAGCCACGGTACTAGCGGGGGGAGCTACGAGCAGTACTTC

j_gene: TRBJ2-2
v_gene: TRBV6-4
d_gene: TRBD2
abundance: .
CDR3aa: CASNSTSGGPGPGELFF
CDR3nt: TGTGCCAGCAATTCAACTAGCGGGGGACCCGGACCCGGGGAGCTGTTTTTT

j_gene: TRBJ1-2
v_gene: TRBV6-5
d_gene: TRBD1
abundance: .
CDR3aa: CASSYPQTTGGYGYTF
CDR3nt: TGTGCCAGCAGTTACCCCCAAACTACAGGGGGCTATGGCTACACCTTC

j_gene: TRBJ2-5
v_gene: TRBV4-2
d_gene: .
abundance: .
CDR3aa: CASSTQETQYF
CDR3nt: TGTGCCAGCAGCACCCAAGAGACCCAGTACTTC

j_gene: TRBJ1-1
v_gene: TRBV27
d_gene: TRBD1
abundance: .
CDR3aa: CASSPGTGYGTEAFF
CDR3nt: TGTGCCAGCAGTCCCGGGACAGGGTACGGCACTGAAGCTTTCTTT

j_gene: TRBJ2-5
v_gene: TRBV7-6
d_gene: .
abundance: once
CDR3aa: CASSLVTGLGETQYF
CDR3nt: TGTGCCAGCAGCTTAGTCACCGGACTGGGGGAGACCCAGTACTTC

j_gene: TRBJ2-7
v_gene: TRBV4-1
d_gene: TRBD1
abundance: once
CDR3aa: CASSPGTGAYEQYF
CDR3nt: TGCGCCAGCAGCCCCGGGACAGGGGCCTATGAGCAGTACTTC

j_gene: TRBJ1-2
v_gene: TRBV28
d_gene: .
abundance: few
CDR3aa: CAGGPPGGYTF
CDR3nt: TGTGCTGGGGGGCCACCGGGTGGCTACACCTTC

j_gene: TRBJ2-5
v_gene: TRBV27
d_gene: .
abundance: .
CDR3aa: CASSFQGGGETQYF
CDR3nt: TGTGCCAGCAGTTTCCAGGGAGGAGGGGAGACCCAGTACTTC

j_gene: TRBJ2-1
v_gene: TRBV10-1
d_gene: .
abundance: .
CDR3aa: CASSDEGVRQFF
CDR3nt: TGCGCCAGCAGTGACGAAGGGGTAAGGCAGTTCTTC

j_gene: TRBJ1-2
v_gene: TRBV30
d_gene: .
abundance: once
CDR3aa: CAWSVLQYGYTF
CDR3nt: TGTGCCTGGAGTGTACTGCAGTATGGCTACACCTTC

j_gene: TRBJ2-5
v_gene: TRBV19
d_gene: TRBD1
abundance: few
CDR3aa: CASSPDRVFQYF
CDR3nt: TGTGCCAGTAGTCCGGACAGGGTGTTCCAGTACTTC

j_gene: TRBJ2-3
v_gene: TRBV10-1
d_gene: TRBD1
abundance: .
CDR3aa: CASGQGSRDTQYF
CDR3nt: TGCGCCAGCGGACAGGGGTCCAGAGATACGCAGTATTTT

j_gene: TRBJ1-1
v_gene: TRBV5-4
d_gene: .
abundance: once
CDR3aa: CASSFELAEAFF
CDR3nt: TGTGCCAGCAGCTTCGAACTGGCTGAAGCTTTCTTT

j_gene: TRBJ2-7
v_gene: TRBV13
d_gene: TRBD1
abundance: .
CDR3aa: CASSLGTGYEQYF
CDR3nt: TGTGCCAGCAGCTTAGGGACAGGGTACGAGCAGTACTTC

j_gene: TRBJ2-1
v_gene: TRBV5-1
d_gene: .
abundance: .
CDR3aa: CASSPEISKDEQFF
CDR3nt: TGCGCCAGCAGCCCCGAGATTAGTAAGGATGAGCAGTTCTTC

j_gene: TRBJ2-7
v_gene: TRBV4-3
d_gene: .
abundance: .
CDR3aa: CASSSGRGTGYEQYF
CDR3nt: TGCGCCAGCAGCTCAGGCAGGGGCACTGGCTACGAGCAGTACTTC

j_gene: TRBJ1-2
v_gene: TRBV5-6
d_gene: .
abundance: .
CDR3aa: CASSLNPAGFNYGYTF
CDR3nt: TGTGCCAGCAGCTTGAATCCGGCAGGATTTAACTATGGCTACACCTTC

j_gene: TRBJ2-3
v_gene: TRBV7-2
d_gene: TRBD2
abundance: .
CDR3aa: CASSFLAGGTDTQYF
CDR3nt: TGTGCCAGCAGCTTCTTAGCGGGGGGCACAGATACGCAGTATTTT

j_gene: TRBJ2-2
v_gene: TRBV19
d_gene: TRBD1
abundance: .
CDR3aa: CASSGRDRELNTGELFF
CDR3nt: TGTGCCAGTAGTGGCCGGGACAGGGAACTAAACACCGGGGAGCTGTTTTTT

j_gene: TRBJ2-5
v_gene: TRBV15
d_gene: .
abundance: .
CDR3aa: CATSTEDRETQYF
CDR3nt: TGTGCCACCAGCACGGAAGACCGAGAGACCCAGTACTTC

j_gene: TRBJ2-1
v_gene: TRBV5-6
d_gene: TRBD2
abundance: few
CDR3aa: CASSLSQTSGGASNEQFF
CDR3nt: TGTGCCAGCAGCTTGTCCCAGACTAGCGGGGGGGCCTCGAATGAGCAGTTCTTC

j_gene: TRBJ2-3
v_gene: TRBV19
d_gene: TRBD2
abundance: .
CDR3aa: CASSIEGGGTDTQYF
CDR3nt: TGTGCCAGTAGTATAGAGGGAGGGGGCACAGATACGCAGTATTTT

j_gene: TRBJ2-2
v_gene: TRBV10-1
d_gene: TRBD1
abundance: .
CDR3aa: CASSPGQGGLAGELFF
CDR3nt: TGCGCCAGCTCTCCGGGACAGGGCGGTCTCGCCGGGGAGCTGTTTTTT

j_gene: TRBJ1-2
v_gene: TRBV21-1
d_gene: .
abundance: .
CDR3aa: CASSKGQGSNYGYTF
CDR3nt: TGTGCCAGCAGCAAAGGGCAGGGGTCGAACTATGGCTACACCTTC

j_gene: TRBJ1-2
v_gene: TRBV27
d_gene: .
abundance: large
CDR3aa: CASSLSYGELNYGYTF
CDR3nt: TGTGCCAGCAGTTTATCTTATGGGGAACTCAACTATGGCTACACCTTC

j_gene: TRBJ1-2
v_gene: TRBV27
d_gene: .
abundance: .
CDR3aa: CASSSASGTLHGYTF
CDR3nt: TGTGCCAGCAGTTCCGCCTCAGGGACCCTACATGGCTACACCTTC

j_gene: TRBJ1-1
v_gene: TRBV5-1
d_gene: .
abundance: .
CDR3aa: CASSFRGLGAFNTEAFF
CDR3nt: TGCGCCAGCAGCTTCAGAGGATTGGGGGCGTTTAACACTGAAGCTTTCTTT